This entry describes one T cell receptor beta chain. Its antigen is unknown. The data originate from a study of T cell repertoires in cytomegalovirus infection. Study-wide background: It can be stated that public TCR beta signatures indicated CMV infection as well as a matching HLA type. Study-level results: In two of eight donors, the top clonotype was HLA-C-restricted CMV-specific.

One entry per CDR3 protein results from TCRdb running MiXCR on the reads. The table lists fewer than 550,000 distinct CDR3 sequences, about 30% of them singletons. The CDR3 length is 17 residues. The junction had 12 bases not matched to a gene; V was cut back by 1 base and J by 8 bases. Germline V gene data show CDR1 as SGHAT and CDR2 as FQDESV (reference sequence). The TCR comes from a human donor in good health (CMV status not recorded). Some clones in this sample may be carry-over from other donors' samples. Input material: PBMCs. The chain joins TRBV11-1 to TRBJ2-1; 9 bases map to TRBD2. The CDR3 bases are TGTGCCAGCAGCTTAGTCCCGACTAGCGGAATGGTCGATGAGCAGTTCTTC. Its protein is CASSLVPTSGMVDEQFF.